This entry concerns a single TCR beta chain. The target antigen is unknown. The sample comes from a study of CD8 T cells in ankylosing spondylitis. Study-level points and caveats: Made up of under ten highly homologous variants, a TCR beta motif appeared characteristic of ankylosing spondylitis blood.

V lost 6 bases and J lost 4, with 16 bases in between. The CDR3 covers 15 residues. Looked up from germline, CDR1 is MNHNS and CDR2 is SASEGT. TCRdb ran MiXCR on the 5' RACE reads and lists one entry per CDR3 protein. The profile shows 200,000 to 300,000 distinct CDR3 sequences, around a tenth of them singletons. This clonotype was sampled from a male donor with ankylosing spondylitis or in good health (not recorded which). The sequencing input was blood, either unsorted or a sorted T cell fraction (not recorded which). The chain is built from TRBV6-1 and TRBJ2-1; D remains ambiguous. CDR3 in amino acids: CASRRSSLSYNEQFF. CDR3 in DNA: TGTGCCAGCAGGCGTTCGAGTTTAAGTTACAATGAGCAGTTCTTC.